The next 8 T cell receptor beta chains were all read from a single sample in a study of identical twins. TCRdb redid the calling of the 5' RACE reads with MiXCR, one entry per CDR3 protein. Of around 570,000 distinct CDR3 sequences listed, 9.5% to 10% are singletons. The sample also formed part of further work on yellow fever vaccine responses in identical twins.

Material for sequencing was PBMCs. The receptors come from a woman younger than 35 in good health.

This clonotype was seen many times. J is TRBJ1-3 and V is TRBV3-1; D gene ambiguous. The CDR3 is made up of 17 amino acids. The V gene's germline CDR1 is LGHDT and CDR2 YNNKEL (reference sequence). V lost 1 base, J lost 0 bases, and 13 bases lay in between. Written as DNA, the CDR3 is TGTGCCAGCAGCCAAGGGTTACCCTCCTTCTCTGGAAACACCATATATTTT. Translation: CASSQGLPSFSGNTIYF.

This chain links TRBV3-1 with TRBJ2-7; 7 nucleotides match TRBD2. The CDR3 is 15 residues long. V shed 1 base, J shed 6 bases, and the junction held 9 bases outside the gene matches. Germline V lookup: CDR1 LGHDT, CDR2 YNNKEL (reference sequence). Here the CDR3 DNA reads TGTGCCAGCAGCCAAGCGTTAGCGGGTCTGGGCGAGCAGTACTTC. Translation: CASSQALAGLGEQYF.

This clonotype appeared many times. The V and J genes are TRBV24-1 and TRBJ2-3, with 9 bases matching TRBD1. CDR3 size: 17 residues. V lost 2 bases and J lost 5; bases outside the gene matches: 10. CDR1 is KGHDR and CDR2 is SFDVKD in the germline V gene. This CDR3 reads CATSDWTGGQGKDTQYF. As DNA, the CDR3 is TGTGCCACCAGTGATTGGACTGGAGGACAGGGGAAAGATACGCAGTATTTT.

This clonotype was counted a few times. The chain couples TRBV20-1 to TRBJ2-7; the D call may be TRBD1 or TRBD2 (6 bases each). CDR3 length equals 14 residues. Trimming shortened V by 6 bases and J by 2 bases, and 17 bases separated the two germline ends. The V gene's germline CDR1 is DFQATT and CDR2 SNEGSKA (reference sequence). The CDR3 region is CSAGGQGEPYEQYF. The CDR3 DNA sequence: TGCAGTGCAGGGGGGCAGGGTGAACCCTACGAGCAGTACTTC.

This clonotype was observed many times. CDR3 protein: CASSTRGRGNTGELFF. As DNA, the CDR3 is TGTGCCAGCAGCACCAGGGGACGGGGAAACACCGGGGAGCTGTTTTTT. The J gene is TRBJ2-2, the V gene TRBV7-3; D may be TRBD1 (6 bases). V gave up 5 bases and J gave up 2 bases, with 15 bases separating them. The CDR3 extends over 16 amino acids. Germline V gene data show CDR1 as SGHTA and CDR2 as FQGTGA.

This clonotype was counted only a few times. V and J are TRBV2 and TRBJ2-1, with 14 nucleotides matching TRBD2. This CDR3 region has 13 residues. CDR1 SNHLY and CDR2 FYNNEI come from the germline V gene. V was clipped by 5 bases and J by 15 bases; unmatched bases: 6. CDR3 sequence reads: CASSRLAGGFRFF. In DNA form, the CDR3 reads TGTGCCAGCAGTAGACTAGCGGGAGGGTTTCGGTTCTTC.

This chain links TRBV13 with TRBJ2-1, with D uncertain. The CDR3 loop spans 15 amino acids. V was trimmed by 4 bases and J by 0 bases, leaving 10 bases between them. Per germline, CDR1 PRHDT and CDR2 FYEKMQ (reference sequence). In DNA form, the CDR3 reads TGTGCCAGCAGCTCGAGACACAGCTCCTACAATGAGCAGTTCTTC. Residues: CASSSRHSSYNEQFF.

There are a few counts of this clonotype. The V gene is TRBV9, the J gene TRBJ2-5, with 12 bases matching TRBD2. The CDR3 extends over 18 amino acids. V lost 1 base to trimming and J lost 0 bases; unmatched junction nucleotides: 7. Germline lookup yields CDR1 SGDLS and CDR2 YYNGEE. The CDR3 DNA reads TGTGCCAGCAGCGTAACACTAGCGGGGGGAACCAACCAAGAGACCCAGTACTTC. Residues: CASSVTLAGGTNQETQYF.